These 2 T cell receptor beta chains share one sample of origin, sequenced in a study of cytotoxic CD8 clonotypes in ibrutinib-treated CLL. Clones were read by immunoSEQ multiplex PCR, and TCRdb kept only the in-frame ones, dropping some. Altogether around 150,000 clones are present, about four fifths being singletons, with the ten largest covering 2% to 2.5%. The input for sequencing was PBMCs, taken after 12 months of ibrutinib treatment. Every receptor here comes from a human donor with chronic lymphocytic leukemia.

The chain combines TRBV28 with TRBJ2-3; TRBD2 matches 9 bases. This CDR3 is 15 amino acids long. The V gene end was trimmed by 5 bases and the J gene end by 4 bases; junction bases not matched to a gene: 7. The germline CDR1 and CDR2 sequences are MDHEN and SYDVKM. DNA for the CDR3: TGTGCCAGCAGTCCCCCGACTAGCGGCTCAGATACGCAGTATTTT. Its protein is CASSPPTSGSDTQYF.

This clone was counted between two and nine times. The rearrangement links TRBV14 to TRBJ1-6; 7 bases map to TRBD1. The germline V gene has CDR1 SGHDN and CDR2 FVKESK. The CDR3 has 16 amino acids. V was pared by 1 base and J by 9 bases, with 9 bases of the junction left unmatched. The CDR3 sequence: CASSQGDSPITSPLHF. CDR3 DNA: TGTGCCAGCAGCCAAGGGGACAGCCCGATCACTTCACCCCTCCACTTT.